Below, 21 T cell receptor beta chains from the same sample are listed, as sequenced in a study of T-cell memory formation after mild COVID-19. TCRdb reprocessed the 5' RACE reads with MiXCR, giving one entry per CDR3 protein. There are 280,000 or so distinct CDR3 sequences in the sample; about a sixth occur only once, and more than 20% lies in the top ten. Sequencing was performed on PBMCs or a T cell subset sorted from them (not recorded which). These receptors originate from a man aged 18 to 30 who had mild COVID-19 (a few samples of this study predate the infection). Cell type and time point are not known.

This clonotype was observed a few times. V and J are TRBV2 and TRBJ1-1; 7 nucleotides match TRBD1. The CDR3 is made up of 12 amino acids. V trimming: 3 bases; J trimming: 10 bases; junction bases outside the gene matches: 5. Germline V lookup: CDR1 SNHLY, CDR2 FYNNEI. The CDR3 DNA reads TGTGCCAGCAGTGACAGGGACAGAGTAGCTTTCTTT. Translating it yields CASSDRDRVAFF.

The genes are TRBV6-6 and TRBJ2-4; the D gene is possibly TRBD2 (6 bases). The CDR3 covers 12 residues. Germline V gives CDR1 MNHNY, CDR2 SVGAGI (reference sequence). Trimming left V 11 bases short and J 7 bases short, with 15 bases between. The CDR3 protein is CAGGQTGNIQYF. Written as DNA, the CDR3 is TGTGCCGGAGGGCAGACGGGCAACATTCAGTACTTC.

The chain combines TRBV6-2 or TRBV6-3 with TRBJ2-2; D may correspond to TRBD1 or TRBD2 (5 bases each). The V end was cut by 6 bases, the J end by 3 bases, with 14 bases between. This CDR3 has 15 residues. Germline CDR1 MNHEY, CDR2 SVGEGT. CDR3 sequence (DNA): TGTGCCAGCAGCCCCCTCCGGGACCACACCGGGGAGCTGTTTTTT. It codes for CASSPLRDHTGELFF.

This sequence joins TRBV7-3 and TRBJ2-7; TRBD1 might be the D (5 bases). The CDR3 is 14 residues long. The V end lost 5 bases, the J end lost 6 bases, and 17 bases lay between the germline ends. Germline lookup yields CDR1 SGHTA and CDR2 FQGTGA. The DNA of the CDR3 is TGTGCCAGCAGCCCAAACGGTCAGGGCATCGAGCAGTACTTC. Translating it yields CASSPNGQGIEQYF.

The table lists this clonotype with a few counts. The chain links TRBV10-3 to TRBJ1-1; 7 bases agree with TRBD1. The CDR3 totals 14 residues. V lost 6 bases, J lost 2 bases, and 6 bases stayed unmatched. Looked up from germline, CDR1 is ENHRY and CDR2 is SYGVKD. CDR3 sequence (DNA): TGTGCCATCAGACCGGGACAGTTAAACACTGAAGCTTTCTTT. This translates into CAIRPGQLNTEAFF.

This clonotype appeared a few times. CDR3 nucleotides: TGTGCCAGCAGTCCCTTTGAGGGGGACAGCTACGAGCAGTACTTC. As protein: CASSPFEGDSYEQYF. This rearrangement joins TRBV12-3 or TRBV12-4 to TRBJ2-7; 7 bases align to TRBD1. V gave up 5 bases and J gave up 3 bases; unmatched junction bases: 10. CDR3 length: 15 residues.

The genes are TRBV27 and TRBJ2-2, with TRBD2 matching over 8 bases. Unmatched junction bases numbered 7, after V lost 3 bases and J lost 4 bases. Germline V gene lookup returns CDR1 MNHEY and CDR2 SMNVEV (reference sequence). This CDR3 comprises 16 residues. The CDR3 nucleotides are TGTGCCAGCAGTTTCAGGGGACTAGGTTTCACCGGGGAGCTGTTTTTT. It yields the protein CASSFRGLGFTGELFF.

This clonotype occurred once. The V gene is TRBV29-1, the J gene TRBJ1-1; the D is unclear. Trimming removed 6 bases from V and 6 bases from J, with 11 bases in between. The CDR3 consists of 11 residues. CDR1 is SQVTM, CDR2 ANQGSEA, per germline. The DNA of the CDR3 is TGCAGCGTCGCAAGGGAACCTGAAGCTTTCTTT. Protein product: CSVAREPEAFF.

The V call is TRBV7-2, the J call TRBJ2-3; D unresolved. This CDR3 is built from 13 residues. CDR1 and CDR2 (germline): SGHTA, FQGNSA. V lost 5 bases, J lost 4 bases, and 10 bases lay in between. CDR3: CASSRYASDTQYF. The CDR3 bases are TGTGCCAGCAGCCGCTATGCCTCAGATACGCAGTATTTT.

This clonotype was seen a few times. The J gene is TRBJ1-1, the V gene TRBV5-1; D gene ambiguous. Germline V gene sequence: CDR1 SGHRS, CDR2 YFSETQ. This CDR3 contains 12 residues. Trimming left V 8 bases short and J 1 base short, with 9 bases between. CDR3 loop: CARRISNTEAFF. In nucleotides, the CDR3 is TGCGCCAGGAGGATATCGAACACTGAAGCTTTCTTT.

The sample holds a few counts of this clonotype. The CDR3 is CASSHGDDLGLAYNEQFF. CDR3 nucleotide sequence: TGTGCCAGCAGCCACGGTGACGATCTGGGACTGGCCTACAATGAGCAGTTCTTC. The chain carries TRBV6-2 or TRBV6-3 and TRBJ2-1; a weak D match, TRBD2 (6 bases). Trimming took off 6 bases at V and 2 bases at J, with 23 bases between the two ends. Germline loops: CDR1 MNHEY, CDR2 SVGEGT. This CDR3 comprises 18 residues.

This clonotype was counted many times. The rearrangement links TRBV6-5 to TRBJ2-3; the D gene is possibly TRBD2 (6 bases). The CDR3 loop spans 15 amino acids. CDR1 and CDR2 from the germline V gene are MNHEY and SVGAGI. V was pared by 4 bases and J by 6 bases, with 17 bases between. The DNA for the CDR3 is TGTGCCAGCAGTTTTAGCGGCTTAAAGGCTGATACGCAGTATTTT. It is translated as CASSFSGLKADTQYF.

The chain has TRBV7-6 and TRBJ2-5, with TRBD2 as a possible D gene (6 bases). Germline V gene data show CDR1 as SGHVS and CDR2 as FNYEAQ. The V end was cut by 4 bases, the J end by 4 bases, with 13 bases between. This CDR3 is 14 amino acids long. CDR3 sequence reads: CASSSGGALETQYF. Here the CDR3 DNA reads TGTGCCAGCAGCTCCGGCGGGGCTTTAGAGACCCAGTACTTC.

This clonotype was counted between two and nine times. The V gene is TRBV29-1, the J gene TRBJ1-2, with a weak D call TRBD1 (5 bases). Germline CDR1 and CDR2: SQVTM and ANQGSEA. The CDR3 covers 13 residues. V was clipped by 5 bases and J by 0 bases, with 10 bases between them. CDR3: CSVWDATNYGYTF. The CDR3 nucleotides are TGCAGCGTTTGGGACGCGACTAACTATGGCTACACCTTC.

This chain uses TRBV18 with TRBJ2-7; TRBD2 is a possible D gene (5 bases). The CDR3 loop spans 14 amino acids. The germline V and J ends were trimmed by 9 bases and 3 bases, with 18 bases remaining between them. CDR1 and CDR2 (germline): KGHSH, LQKENI. In nucleotides, the CDR3 is TGTGCCAGTTCGACTTCGGGGAACCTCTACGAGCAGTACTTC. Protein product: CASSTSGNLYEQYF. Combining the CDR3 with reference TRBV18 and TRBJ2-7 gives the whole variable domain NAGVMQNPRHLVRRRGQEARLRCSPMKGHSHVYWYRQLPEEGLKFMVYLQKENIIDESGMPKERFSAEFPKEGPSILRIQQVVRGDSAAYFCASSTSGNLYEQYFGPGTRLTVT.

This clonotype was seen many times. The chain recombines TRBV5-6 with TRBJ1-4; TRBD1 aligns across 8 bases. The CDR3 consists of 15 residues. V was pared by 2 bases and J by 4 bases, with 4 bases of the junction left unmatched. CDR1 SGHDT and CDR2 YYEEEE come from the germline V gene. In DNA, the CDR3 is TGTGCCAGCAGCTTCCGGGACAGGCTTAATGAAAAACTGTTTTTT. Its protein product is CASSFRDRLNEKLFF.

This clonotype came up a few times. The chain is built from TRBV5-6 and TRBJ1-2; D perhaps matches TRBD1 (5 bases). Deletions cut 4 bases from V and 4 bases from J, with 14 bases between. Germline CDR1 SGHDT, CDR2 YYEEEE. This CDR3 is built from 14 residues. CDR3 loop: CASSTITGGYGYTF. Written as DNA, the CDR3 is TGTGCCAGCAGCACCATAACGGGGGGCTATGGCTACACCTTC.

This clonotype has just one count. The gene calls are TRBV12-5 and TRBJ2-7, with a weak D call TRBD2 (6 bases). The CDR3 has 15 residues. V gave up 1 base and J gave up 4 bases, with 14 bases separating them. Germline-derived CDR1 and CDR2 are LGHNT and FRNRAP. Here the CDR3 reads CASGLEPGLSYEQYF. The CDR3 region has the DNA TGTGCTAGTGGTTTGGAACCGGGACTCTCTTACGAGCAGTACTTC.

CDR3 in amino acids: CASSVEGQGEPQHF. Here the CDR3 DNA reads TGTGCCAGCAGCGTAGAGGGTCAGGGCGAACCCCAGCATTTT. The J gene is TRBJ1-5, the V gene TRBV9; a weak D match, TRBD1 (5 bases). Germline CDR1 and CDR2: SGDLS and YYNGEE. CDR3 length equals 14 residues. Trimming took 0 bases from V and 10 from J, leaving 14 bases between them. The full variable domain, completed using reference TRBV9 and TRBJ1-5, is DSGVTQTPKHLITATGQRVTLRCSPRSGDLSVYWYQQSLDQGLQFLIQYYNGEERAKGNILERFSAQQFPDLHSELNLSSLELGDSALYFCASSVEGQGEPQHFGDGTRLSIL.

This clonotype was detected a few times. The rearrangement uses TRBV7-9 and TRBJ1-1, with a possible D match to TRBD1 (6 bases). The length of the CDR3 is 14 residues. Per germline, CDR1 SEHNR and CDR2 FQNEAQ (reference sequence). The V gene lost 8 bases and the J gene lost 3 bases, with 16 bases spanning the gap. CDR3 amino acids: CASRLRGLYTEAFF. CDR3 nucleotide sequence: TGTGCCAGCCGACTTCGGGGGCTGTACACTGAAGCTTTCTTT.

There are many counts of this clonotype. This chain links TRBV4-2 with TRBJ1-2; weak D call: TRBD1 (6 bases). The V and J ends lost 0 bases and 4 bases respectively, with 9 bases between them. The CDR3 is 14 amino acids. CDR1 and CDR2 (germline): LGHNA, YNFKEQ. This CDR3 reads CASSQEGGGYGYTF. The CDR3 DNA reads as TGTGCCAGCAGCCAAGAGGGGGGCGGCTATGGCTACACCTTC.